In this sample, the clone carrying this TCR beta chain turned up once. This sample stems from a study of blood T cell repertoires in COVID-19. Study overall: Samples representing acute and convalescent COVID-19 were sourced from the United States, Italy and Spain. Nucleic acid was either cDNA or gDNA, and it came from T cells, B-cell-depleted T cells, or PBMCs.

Per the original methods: Estimation of nucleated cell counts relied on the amplification of reference gene primers. Sequencing used immunoSEQ multiplex PCR; TCRdb keeps in-frame clones, though not all of them. The V and J calls and the clone size are those of that table, but D and trimming were determined from the DNA. Counted here are around 99,000 clones, under 90% occurring once; the ten biggest clones make up roughly 6.5%. V lost 0 bases to trimming and J lost 3 bases; unmatched junction nucleotides: 5. The CDR3 is 18 amino acids. CDR1 is LGHDT and CDR2 is YNNKEL in the germline V gene (reference sequence).

This sequence joins TRBV3-1 (or the pseudogene TRBV3-2) and TRBJ2-1, with 13 nucleotides matching TRBD2. Material: peripheral blood. The TCR comes from a woman aged 50 to 60 with acute or convalescent COVID-19. The CDR3 DNA sequence: TGTGCCAGCAGCCAAGAAGGGACTAGCGGGGTGGGCTACAATGAGCAGTTCTTC. The encoded protein is CASSQEGTSGVGYNEQFF.